Sequencing of this TCR beta chain was carried out in a study of T cell responses to AZD1222 COVID-19 vaccine. V dropped 3 bases and J dropped 4 bases, with 4 bases sitting between them. CDR1 KGHSH and CDR2 LQKENI come from the germline V gene. CDR3 length: 13 residues. About this clone: Its antigen is currently unknown.

General study points: Close to half of all spike-specific TCRs reportedly target regions of the variants that are unmutated. Spike-specific TCR repertoires showed rising breadth and depth after two AZD1222 doses. Donors were largely white British and mainly female; clonal diversity was possibly underestimated. Spike was spanned by vaccine-associated CD4 TCRs, which were dominant at 160-218 and 743-854.

Profiling relied on immunoSEQ multiplex PCR, and the TCRdb table lists in-frame clones only, not all of them. Of fewer than 150,000 clones detected, around nine tenths appear once; the ten largest clones hold roughly 3.8%. The origin of this receptor is an adult in good health. The sequencing used peripheral blood, collected on day 0 of AZD1222 vaccination. This chain links TRBV18 with TRBJ2-6, with unresolved D. Here the CDR3 reads CASSPLGANVLTF. The CDR3 bases are TGTGCCAGCTCACCTCTCGGGGCCAACGTCCTGACTTTC.